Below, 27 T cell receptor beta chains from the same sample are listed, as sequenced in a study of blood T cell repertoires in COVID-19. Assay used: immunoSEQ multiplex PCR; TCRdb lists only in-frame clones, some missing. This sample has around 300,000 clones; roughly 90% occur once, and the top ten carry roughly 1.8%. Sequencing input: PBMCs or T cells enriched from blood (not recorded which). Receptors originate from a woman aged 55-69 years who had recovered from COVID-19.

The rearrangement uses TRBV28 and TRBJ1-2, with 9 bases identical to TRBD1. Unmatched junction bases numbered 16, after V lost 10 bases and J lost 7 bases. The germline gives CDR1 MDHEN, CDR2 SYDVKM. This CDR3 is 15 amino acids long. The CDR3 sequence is CATPRDRVLTGGYTF. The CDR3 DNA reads TGTGCCACCCCGCGGGACAGGGTGTTAACGGGTGGCTACACCTTC.

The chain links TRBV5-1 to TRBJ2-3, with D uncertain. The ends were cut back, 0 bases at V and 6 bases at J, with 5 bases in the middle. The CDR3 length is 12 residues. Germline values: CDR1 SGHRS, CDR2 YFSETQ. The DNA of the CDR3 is TGCGCCAGCAGCTTGGCTTCCGATACGCAGTATTTT. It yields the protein CASSLASDTQYF.

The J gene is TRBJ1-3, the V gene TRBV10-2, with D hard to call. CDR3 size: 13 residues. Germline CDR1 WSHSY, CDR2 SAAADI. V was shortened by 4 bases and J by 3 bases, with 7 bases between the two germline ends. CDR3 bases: TGCGCCAGCAGTGCCGGGGTTGGAAACACCATATATTTT. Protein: CASSAGVGNTIYF.

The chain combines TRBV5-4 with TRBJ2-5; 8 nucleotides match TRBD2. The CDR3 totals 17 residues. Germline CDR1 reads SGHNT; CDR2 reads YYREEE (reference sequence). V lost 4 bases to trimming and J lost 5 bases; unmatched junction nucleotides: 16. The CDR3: CASSPANRRGVSETQYF. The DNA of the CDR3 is TGTGCCAGCAGCCCCGCAAATCGGCGGGGGGTTTCGGAGACCCAGTACTTC.

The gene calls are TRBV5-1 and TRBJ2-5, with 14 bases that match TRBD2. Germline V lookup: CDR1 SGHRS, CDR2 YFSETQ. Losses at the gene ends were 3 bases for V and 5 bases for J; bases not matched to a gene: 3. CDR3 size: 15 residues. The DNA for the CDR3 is TGCGCCAGCAGCTGGGGGACTAGCGGGGGCGAGACCCAGTACTTC. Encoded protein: CASSWGTSGGETQYF.

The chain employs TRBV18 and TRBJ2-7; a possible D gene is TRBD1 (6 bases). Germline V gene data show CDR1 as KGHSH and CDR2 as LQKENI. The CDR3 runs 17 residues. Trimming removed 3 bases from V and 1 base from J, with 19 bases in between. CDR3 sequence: CASSPPYGQIKSYEQYF. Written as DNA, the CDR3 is TGTGCCAGCTCACCCCCCTACGGACAGATCAAGTCCTACGAGCAGTACTTC.

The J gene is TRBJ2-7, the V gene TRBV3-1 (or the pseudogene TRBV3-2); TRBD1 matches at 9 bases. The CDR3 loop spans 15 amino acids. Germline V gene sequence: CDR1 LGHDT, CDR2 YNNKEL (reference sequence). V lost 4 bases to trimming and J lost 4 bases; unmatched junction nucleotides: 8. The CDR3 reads CASSRSGTGLYEQYF. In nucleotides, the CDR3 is TGTGCCAGCAGCCGATCCGGGACAGGGTTGTACGAGCAGTACTTC.

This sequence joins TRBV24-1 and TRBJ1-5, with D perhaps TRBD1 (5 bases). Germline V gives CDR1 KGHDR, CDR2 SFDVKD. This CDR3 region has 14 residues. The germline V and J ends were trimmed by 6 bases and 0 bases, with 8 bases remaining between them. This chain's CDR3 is CATSRQYSNQPQHF. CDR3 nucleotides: TGTGCCACCAGTAGACAGTATAGCAATCAGCCCCAGCATTTT.

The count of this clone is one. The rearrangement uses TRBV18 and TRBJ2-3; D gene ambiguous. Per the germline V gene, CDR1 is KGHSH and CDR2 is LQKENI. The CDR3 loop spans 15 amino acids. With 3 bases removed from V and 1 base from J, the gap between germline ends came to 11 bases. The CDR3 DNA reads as TGTGCCAGCTCACCGATGACTGCGGGCACAGATACGCAGTATTTT. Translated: CASSPMTAGTDTQYF.

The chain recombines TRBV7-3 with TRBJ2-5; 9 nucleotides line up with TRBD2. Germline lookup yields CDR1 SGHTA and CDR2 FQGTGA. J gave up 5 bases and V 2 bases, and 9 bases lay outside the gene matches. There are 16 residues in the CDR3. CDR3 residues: CASSLVVGLALETQYF. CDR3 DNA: TGTGCCAGCAGCTTAGTGGTAGGACTAGCGTTGGAGACCCAGTACTTC.

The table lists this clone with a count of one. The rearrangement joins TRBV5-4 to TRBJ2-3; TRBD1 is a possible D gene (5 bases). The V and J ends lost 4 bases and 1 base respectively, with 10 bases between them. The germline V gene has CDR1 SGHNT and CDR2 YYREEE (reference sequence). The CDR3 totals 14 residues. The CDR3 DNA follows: TGTGCCAGCAGCGACAGCAAGGGCACAGATACGCAGTATTTT. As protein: CASSDSKGTDTQYF.

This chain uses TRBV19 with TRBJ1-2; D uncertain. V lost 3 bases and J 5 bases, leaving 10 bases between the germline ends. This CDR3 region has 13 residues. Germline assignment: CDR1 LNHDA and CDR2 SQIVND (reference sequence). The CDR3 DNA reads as TGTGCCAGTAGTATTAACGGGGATTATGGCTACACCTTC. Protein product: CASSINGDYGYTF.

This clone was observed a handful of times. For the CDR3, the DNA is TGCGCCAGCAGCCAAGATAATGGACTAGCGGTCGGGGAGCTGTTTTTT. Translating it yields CASSQDNGLAVGELFF. This chain links TRBV4-1 with TRBJ2-2; 10 nucleotides agree with TRBD2. The ends lost 0 bases at V and 7 bases at J; junction bases unmatched: 5. Germline lookup yields CDR1 MGHRA and CDR2 YSYEKL. The length of the CDR3 is 16 residues.

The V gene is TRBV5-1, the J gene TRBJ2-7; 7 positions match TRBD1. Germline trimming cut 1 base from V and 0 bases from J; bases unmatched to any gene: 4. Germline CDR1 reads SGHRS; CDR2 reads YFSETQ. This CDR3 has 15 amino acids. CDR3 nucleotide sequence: TGCGCCAGCAGCTTGCGGGACAGATTCTCCTACGAGCAGTACTTC. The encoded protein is CASSLRDRFSYEQYF. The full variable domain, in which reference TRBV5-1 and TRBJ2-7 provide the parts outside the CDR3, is KAGVTQTPRYLIKTRGQQVTLSCSPISGHRSVSWYQQTPGQGLQFLFEYFSETQRNKGNFPGRFSGRQFSNSRSEMNVSTLELGDSALYLCASSLRDRFSYEQYFGPGTRLTVT.

Written as DNA, the CDR3 is TGCGCCAGCAGAGGGACAGGCCTATCTGGAAACACCATATATTTT. It codes for CASRGTGLSGNTIYF. The V gene is TRBV5-1, the J gene TRBJ1-3, with 8 bases that match TRBD1. V was clipped by 5 bases and J by 1 base; unmatched bases: 5. The length of the CDR3 is 15 residues. Germline V CDR1 and CDR2: SGHRS, YFSETQ. The full variable domain, with the rest looked up from reference TRBV5-1 and TRBJ1-3, is KAGVTQTPRYLIKTRGQQVTLSCSPISGHRSVSWYQQTPGQGLQFLFEYFSETQRNKGNFPGRFSGRQFSNSRSEMNVSTLELGDSALYLCASRGTGLSGNTIYFGEGSWLTVV.

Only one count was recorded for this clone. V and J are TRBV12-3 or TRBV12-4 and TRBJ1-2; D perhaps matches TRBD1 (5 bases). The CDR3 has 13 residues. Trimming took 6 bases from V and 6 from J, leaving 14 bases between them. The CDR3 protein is CASSFRGEDGYTF. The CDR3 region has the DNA TGTGCCAGCAGCTTCCGGGGGGAGGATGGCTACACCTTC.

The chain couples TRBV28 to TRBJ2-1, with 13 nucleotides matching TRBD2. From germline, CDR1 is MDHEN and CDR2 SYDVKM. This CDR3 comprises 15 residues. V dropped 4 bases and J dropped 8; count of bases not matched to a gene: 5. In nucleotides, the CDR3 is TGTGCCAGCAGTTGGACTAGCGGGAGAGGGTATGAGCAGTTCTTC. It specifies CASSWTSGRGYEQFF.

The CDR3 DNA is TGTGCCAGCAGCCACTCGGGAAACACCATATATTTT. Its translation is CASSHSGNTIYF. The V call is TRBV12-3 or TRBV12-4, the J call TRBJ1-3; D unclear. V was pared by 6 bases and J by 4 bases, with 7 bases between. The CDR3 spans 12 residues.

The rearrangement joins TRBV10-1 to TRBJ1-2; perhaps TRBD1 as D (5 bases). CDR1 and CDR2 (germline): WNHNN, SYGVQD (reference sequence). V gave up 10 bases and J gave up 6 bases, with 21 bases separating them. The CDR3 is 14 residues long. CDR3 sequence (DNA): TGCGCCATTACTTCCCGGTCCTTAGGGGATGGCTACACCTTC. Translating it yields CAITSRSLGDGYTF.

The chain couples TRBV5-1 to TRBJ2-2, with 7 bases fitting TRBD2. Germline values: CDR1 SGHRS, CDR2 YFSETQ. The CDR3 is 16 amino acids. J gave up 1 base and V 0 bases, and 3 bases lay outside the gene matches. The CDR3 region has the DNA TGCGCCAGCAGCTTGGCAGCGGGACGGAACACCGGGGAGCTGTTTTTT. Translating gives CASSLAAGRNTGELFF.

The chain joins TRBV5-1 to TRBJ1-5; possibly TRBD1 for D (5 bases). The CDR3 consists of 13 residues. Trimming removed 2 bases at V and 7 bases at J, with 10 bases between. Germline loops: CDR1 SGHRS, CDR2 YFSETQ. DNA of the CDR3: TGCGCCAGCAGCTTTCAGGGTCCGCAGCCCCAGCATTTT. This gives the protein CASSFQGPQPQHF.

The DNA for the CDR3 is TGTGCCAGCAGTTCTTGGGACAGGGGAACCCCTGGGGCCAACGTCCTGACTTTC. It specifies CASSSWDRGTPGANVLTF. The V call is TRBV28, the J call TRBJ2-6; 10 bases line up with TRBD1. The J segment lost 2 bases and the V segment lost 4 bases, leaving 8 bases of the junction unmatched. This CDR3 is built from 18 residues. Germline assignment: CDR1 MDHEN and CDR2 SYDVKM.

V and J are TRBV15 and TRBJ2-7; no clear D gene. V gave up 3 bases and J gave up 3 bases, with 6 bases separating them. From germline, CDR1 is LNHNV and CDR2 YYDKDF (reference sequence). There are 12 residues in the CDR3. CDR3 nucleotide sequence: TGTGCCACCAGCAGTGCAGGCTACGAGCAGTACTTC. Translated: CATSSAGYEQYF. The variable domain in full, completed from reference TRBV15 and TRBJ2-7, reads DAMVIQNPRYQVTQFGKPVTLSCSQTLNHNVMYWYQQKSSQAPKLLFHYYDKDFNNEADTPDNFQSRRPNTSFCFLDIRSPGLGDTAMYLCATSSAGYEQYFGPGTRLTVT.

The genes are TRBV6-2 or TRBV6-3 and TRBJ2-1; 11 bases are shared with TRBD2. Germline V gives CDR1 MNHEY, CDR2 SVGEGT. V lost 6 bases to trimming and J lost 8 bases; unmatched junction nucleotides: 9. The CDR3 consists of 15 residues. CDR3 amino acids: CASSPRLAGIYEQFF. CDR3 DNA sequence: TGTGCCAGCAGCCCCCGACTAGCGGGAATTTATGAGCAGTTCTTC.

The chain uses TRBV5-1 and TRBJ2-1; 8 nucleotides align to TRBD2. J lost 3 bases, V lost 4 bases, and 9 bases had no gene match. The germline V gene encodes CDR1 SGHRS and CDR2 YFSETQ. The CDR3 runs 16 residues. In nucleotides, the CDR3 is TGCGCCAGCAGCCCAGCCGGCGGGGGGTACTACAATGAGCAGTTCTTC. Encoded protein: CASSPAGGGYYNEQFF. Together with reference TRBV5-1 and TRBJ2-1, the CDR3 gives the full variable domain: KAGVTQTPRYLIKTRGQQVTLSCSPISGHRSVSWYQQTPGQGLQFLFEYFSETQRNKGNFPGRFSGRQFSNSRSEMNVSTLELGDSALYLCASSPAGGGYYNEQFFGPGTRLTVL.

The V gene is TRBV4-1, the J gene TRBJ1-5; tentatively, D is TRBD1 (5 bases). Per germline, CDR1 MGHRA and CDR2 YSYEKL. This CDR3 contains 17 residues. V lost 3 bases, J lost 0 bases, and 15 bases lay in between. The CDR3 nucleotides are TGCGCCAGCAGCCACGTCCGATGGGGCGGTAGCAATCAGCCCCAGCATTTT. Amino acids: CASSHVRWGGSNQPQHF.

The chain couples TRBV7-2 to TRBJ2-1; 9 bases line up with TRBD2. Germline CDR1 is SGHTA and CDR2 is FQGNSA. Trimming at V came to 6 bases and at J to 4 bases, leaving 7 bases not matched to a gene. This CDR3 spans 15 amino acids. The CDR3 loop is CASSLSGGLYNEQFF. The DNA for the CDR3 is TGTGCCAGCAGTCTCAGCGGGGGGTTGTACAATGAGCAGTTCTTC.